The 12 T cell receptor beta chains below all came from one sample that was sequenced in a study of T cells in Graves' hyperthyroidism and ophthalmopathy. It was RNA transcripts that yielded the amplified TCR beta CDR3 regions. HTBI primers were the set used in a first-round RT-PCR of the TCR CDR3. TCRdb called the multiplex PCR reads again in MiXCR, with one record for every CDR3 protein. The sample holds 350,000 or so distinct CDR3 sequences, about 18% seen once. The sequenced sample was blood. The receptors originated from a woman aged 45-59 years with Graves' hyperthyroidism.

V usage is TRBV28 and J usage is TRBJ1-5, with D possibly TRBD1 on 5 matching bases. Germline lookup yields CDR1 MDHEN and CDR2 SYDVKM. V was cut by 3 bases and J by 3 bases, with 15 bases left in between. CDR3 size: 16 residues. As DNA, the CDR3 is TGTGCCAGCAGTTTCCTAGTGTGGGACCCCAATCAGCCCCAGCATTTT. Amino acids: CASSFLVWDPNQPQHF.

The gene calls are TRBV10-3 and TRBJ2-3; D might be TRBD1 (6 bases). V was cut by 3 bases and J by 6 bases, with 16 bases left in between. The CDR3 loop spans 15 amino acids. Germline V gene lookup returns CDR1 ENHRY and CDR2 SYGVKD. The CDR3 is CAISDGTLKTDTQYF. The CDR3 bases are TGTGCCATCAGTGACGGGACACTTAAGACGGATACGCAGTATTTT.

This clonotype was seen at least ten times. The chain is built from TRBV3-1 and TRBJ1-1; no definite D call. With 1 base removed from V and 5 bases from J, the gap between germline ends came to 11 bases. The CDR3 spans 14 residues. Germline-derived CDR1 and CDR2 are LGHDT and YNNKEL (reference sequence). The CDR3, as DNA: TGTGCCAGCAGCCAAGGTGCGAGTGGAACTGAAGCTTTCTTT. Translated, it gives CASSQGASGTEAFF.

This clonotype was observed a few times. V and J are TRBV5-1 and TRBJ1-2; TRBD1 is a possible D gene (6 bases). Germline CDR1 reads SGHRS; CDR2 reads YFSETQ. The V end lost 4 bases, the J end lost 0 bases, and 16 bases lay between the germline ends. This CDR3 contains 16 residues. The CDR3 region has the DNA TGCGCCAGCAGCGTTGGGAGACAGGATCCTAACTATGGCTACACCTTC. It is translated as CASSVGRQDPNYGYTF. Looking up the rest from reference TRBV5-1 and TRBJ1-2 gives the full variable domain: KAGVTQTPRYLIKTRGQQVTLSCSPISGHRSVSWYQQTPGQGLQFLFEYFSETQRNKGNFPGRFSGRQFSNSRSEMNVSTLELGDSALYLCASSVGRQDPNYGYTFGSGTRLTVV.

This clonotype was detected a few times. V gene TRBV4-1 combines with J gene TRBJ2-1; 9 bases match TRBD2. With 1 base clipped from V and 3 bases from J, the junction kept 4 bases outside the gene matches. This CDR3 spans 16 amino acids. Germline CDR1 reads MGHRA; CDR2 reads YSYEKL. The CDR3: CASSQGRGGRYNEQFF. The CDR3 DNA follows: TGCGCCAGCAGCCAAGGGCGGGGGGGCCGCTACAATGAGCAGTTCTTC.

At least ten counts were recorded for this clonotype. The J gene is TRBJ2-7, the V gene TRBV11-1, with a possible D match to TRBD1 (5 bases). V was shortened by 2 bases and J by 0 bases, with 8 bases between the two germline ends. Germline V CDR1 and CDR2: SGHAT, FQDESV (reference sequence). The CDR3 sequence is 14 residues long. The CDR3 region has the DNA TGTGCCAGCAGCTTATCACAGGCCTCCTACGAGCAGTACTTC. It translates to CASSLSQASYEQYF.

The chain combines TRBV18 with TRBJ2-6; no definite D call. The CDR3 runs to 18 residues. V lost 1 base to trimming and J lost 0 bases, with 13 bases between them. Germline CDR1 is KGHSH and CDR2 is LQKENI. The CDR3 protein is CASSPQAGVSSGANVLTF. DNA for the CDR3: TGTGCCAGCTCACCACAAGCAGGTGTAAGCTCTGGGGCCAACGTCCTGACTTTC. Variable domain in full (rest from reference TRBV18 and TRBJ2-6): NAGVMQNPRHLVRRRGQEARLRCSPMKGHSHVYWYRQLPEEGLKFMVYLQKENIIDESGMPKERFSAEFPKEGPSILRIQQVVRGDSAAYFCASSPQAGVSSGANVLTFGAGSRLTVL.

The chain uses TRBV27 and TRBJ1-2; 8 bases line up with TRBD1. J lost 7 bases, V lost 6 bases, and 10 bases had no gene match. This CDR3 is built from 14 residues. CDR1 MNHEY and CDR2 SMNVEV come from the germline V gene (reference sequence). As DNA, the CDR3 is TGTGCCAGCAGGGTTTCAGCAGGGGGCTCTGGCTACACCTTC. Protein: CASRVSAGGSGYTF.

As regards this clonotype: Compared with germline, one end of the junction differs, possibly owing to a read error. The V and J genes are TRBV2 and TRBJ1-4, with TRBD1 matching over 7 bases. Germline CDR1 and CDR2: SNHLY and FYNNEI. The CDR3 sequence is 16 residues long. The CDR3 DNA is TGTACCAGCAGTGATGCCAGGCCAGGGGGGGGAGAAAAACTGTTTTTT. Translation: CTSSDARPGGGEKLFF. Together with reference TRBV2 and TRBJ1-4, the CDR3 gives the full variable domain: EPEVTQTPSHQVTQMGQEVILRCVPISNHLYFYWYRQILGQKVEFLVSFYNNEISEKSEIFDDQFSVERPDGSNFTLKIRSTKLEDSAMYFCTSSDARPGGGEKLFFGSGTQLSVL.

The table lists this clonotype with a few counts. This chain joins TRBV4-1 and TRBJ2-5, with 11 bases fitting TRBD1. J was trimmed by 4 bases and V by 4 bases; bases with no gene match: 8. The CDR3 loop spans 16 amino acids. Germline values: CDR1 MGHRA, CDR2 YSYEKL. As DNA, the CDR3 is TGCGCCAGCAGCCTTATACCGGGACAGGGGGGAGAGACCCAGTACTTC. Its protein is CASSLIPGQGGETQYF.

This clonotype was picked up a small number of times. The chain carries TRBV7-2 and TRBJ2-7, with D unclear. Germline V lookup: CDR1 SGHTA, CDR2 FQGNSA. Trimming took off 5 bases at V and 7 bases at J, with 21 bases between the two ends. There are 15 residues in the CDR3. Written as DNA, the CDR3 is TGTGCCAGCAGCCGTCGGCTTTTTAACCCGGAAGAGCAGTACTTC. This sequence encodes CASSRRLFNPEEQYF.

This clonotype was found a few times. The rearrangement links TRBV10-3 to TRBJ2-2, with D possibly being TRBD2 (6 bases). The CDR3 extends over 16 amino acids. CDR1 and CDR2 (germline): ENHRY, SYGVKD. Between the trimmed V and J ends, which lost 2 bases and 1 base, there was a span of 11 bases. The CDR3 sequence is CAISELGEVNTGELFF. Here the CDR3 DNA reads TGTGCCATCAGTGAGCTCGGGGAGGTGAACACCGGGGAGCTGTTTTTT.